The 17 T cell receptor beta chains presented below share a single source sample, sequenced in a study of blood T cell repertoires in COVID-19 (dated by TCRdb to about 2020). The receptor library was made with the immunoSEQ multiplex PCR assay. As stored in TCRdb, this immuneACCESS dataset retains in-frame rearrangements with V and J assigned. A fraction of the clones does not appear; measured against another copy, unresolved V genes explain less than half of the discrepancy, and the remainder lacks a known reason. The sample profile shows about 200,000 clones; 70% to 85% of them were found once. 6.5% to 7% of the sample rests with the top ten. Sequenced material: peripheral blood. All receptors derive from a human donor with acute or convalescent COVID-19. The donor label of this sample is uncertain.

The chain joins TRBV5-4 to TRBJ2-1, with 9 bases that match TRBD1. CDR3 length: 16 amino acids. CDR1 is SGHNT and CDR2 is YYREEE in the germline V gene (reference sequence). The junction had 11 bases not matched to a gene; V was cut back by 4 bases and J by 6 bases. The DNA of the CDR3 is TGTGCCAGCAGCCCCAGACAGGGGGTGCCGCTCAATGAGCAGTTCTTC. Residues: CASSPRQGVPLNEQFF.

The V gene is TRBV5-4, the J gene TRBJ2-5; 11 positions agree with TRBD2. V gave up 0 bases and J gave up 5 bases; unmatched junction bases: 9. Germline CDR1 and CDR2: SGHNT and YYREEE (reference sequence). The length of the CDR3 is 17 residues. The CDR3 coding sequence is TGTGCCAGCAGCTTGGGGCTAGCGGGAGGAGGGACGGAGACCCAGTACTTC. It is translated as CASSLGLAGGGTETQYF.

This chain uses TRBV6-6 with TRBJ1-6; a possible D gene is TRBD1 (5 bases). The CDR3 length is 17 residues. The V end was cut by 6 bases, the J end by 0 bases, with 15 bases between. Germline V gene lookup returns CDR1 MNHNY and CDR2 SVGAGI (reference sequence). Here the CDR3 DNA reads TGTGCCAGCAGCCGATACCCTGACAGCTCCTATAATTCACCCCTCCACTTT. Translation gives CASSRYPDSSYNSPLHF.

The chain has TRBV7-9 and TRBJ2-1; 9 bases map to TRBD2. The CDR3 covers 15 residues. V shed 2 bases, J shed 5 bases, and the junction held 4 bases outside the gene matches. Germline values: CDR1 SEHNR, CDR2 FQNEAQ (reference sequence). CDR3 nucleotide sequence: TGTGCCAGCAGCTTAACGGGACTAGCTCACAATGAGCAGTTCTTC. Amino acid sequence: CASSLTGLAHNEQFF.

V is TRBV5-1 and J is TRBJ2-7, with 7 bases that match TRBD1. Trimming removed 0 bases from V and 3 bases from J; junction bases left unmatched: 9. Germline V gives CDR1 SGHRS, CDR2 YFSETQ. The CDR3 spans 16 residues. This CDR3 reads CASSLGGTVGHYEQYF. DNA of the CDR3: TGCGCCAGCAGCTTGGGAGGGACAGTCGGACACTACGAGCAGTACTTC.

The CDR3 region has the DNA TGCGCCAGCAGCCCGGACAGGGGACACTATGGCTACACCTTC. Residues: CASSPDRGHYGYTF. V is TRBV4-3 and J is TRBJ1-2; 9 bases are a match to TRBD1. With 4 bases clipped from V and 3 bases from J, the junction kept 3 bases outside the gene matches. Germline lookup yields CDR1 LGHNA and CDR2 YSLEER. The CDR3 consists of 14 residues.

The chain has TRBV9 and TRBJ2-7; tentatively, D is TRBD2 (6 bases). In germline, CDR1 is SGDLS, CDR2 YYNGEE. The CDR3 extends over 15 amino acids. Trimming cost V 1 base and J 2 bases, with 13 bases left between them. This CDR3 reads CASSVNSGPTYEQYF. The DNA of the CDR3 is TGTGCCAGCAGCGTAAATAGCGGACCAACCTACGAGCAGTACTTC.

This clone was detected once. The J gene is TRBJ1-1, the V gene TRBV5-6; no reliable D call. Trimming removed 4 bases at V and 0 bases at J, with 13 bases between. CDR3 length equals 15 residues. Germline values: CDR1 SGHDT, CDR2 YYEEEE. The CDR3 DNA is TGTGCCAGCAGCCTCCGGGTTACCATGAACACTGAAGCTTTCTTT. It translates to CASSLRVTMNTEAFF.

CDR3 nucleotides: TGTGCCATCAGTGGAGAAGGAGCCTCCTACAATGAGCAGTTCTTC. Its translation: CAISGEGASYNEQFF. The chain links TRBV10-3 to TRBJ2-1; D unresolved. Between the trimmed V and J ends, which lost 4 bases and 0 bases, there was a span of 10 bases. CDR1 is ENHRY, CDR2 SYGVKD, per germline. This CDR3 is 15 amino acids long.

V and J are TRBV7-2 and TRBJ2-3; 10 bases are shared with TRBD2. The CDR3 is 16 residues long. V lost 0 bases to trimming and J lost 2 bases; unmatched junction nucleotides: 2. Germline V gene lookup returns CDR1 SGHTA and CDR2 FQGNSA. CDR3 in amino acids: CASSLAGTSVTDTQYF. The CDR3 DNA sequence: TGTGCCAGCAGCTTAGCCGGGACTAGCGTCACAGATACGCAGTATTTT.

J is TRBJ2-2 and V is TRBV9; 7 nucleotides agree with TRBD2. V trimming: 4 bases; J trimming: 4 bases; junction bases outside the gene matches: 10. Per germline, CDR1 SGDLS and CDR2 YYNGEE. The CDR3 totals 16 residues. The CDR3 DNA reads as TGTGCCAGCAGCCCCAGGGAGGGAGTGGGCACCGGGGAGCTGTTTTTT. Translating gives CASSPREGVGTGELFF.

CDR3 region: CSASKASGSRDEQFF. CDR3 bases: TGCAGTGCTAGTAAAGCTAGCGGGAGTCGCGATGAGCAGTTCTTC. J is TRBJ2-1 and V is TRBV20-1; 10 bases match TRBD2. Germline V lookup: CDR1 DFQATT, CDR2 SNEGSKA (reference sequence). V shed 3 bases and J 8 bases; nucleotides not matched to a gene: 10. The CDR3 totals 15 residues.

The genes are TRBV6-5 and TRBJ2-1; 7 positions agree with TRBD1. The V segment lost 2 bases and the J segment 9 bases; nucleotides outside the gene matches: 7. Germline-derived CDR1 and CDR2 are MNHEY and SVGAGI. The CDR3 runs to 14 residues. The CDR3, as DNA: TGTGCCAGCAGTTACGGACAGGCTGCGAGTGAGCAGTTCTTC. Its translation is CASSYGQAASEQFF.

The chain recombines TRBV28 with TRBJ2-1; 8 bases match TRBD2. The germline V gene has CDR1 MDHEN and CDR2 SYDVKM. The ends lost 7 bases at V and 8 bases at J; junction bases unmatched: 7. The CDR3 spans 13 residues. Written as DNA, the CDR3 is TGTGCCAGCACCCCCGGGAGGGCCTATGAGCAGTTCTTC. This encodes CASTPGRAYEQFF.

The rearrangement uses TRBV19 and TRBJ1-2, with D unresolved. The germline CDR1 and CDR2 sequences are LNHDA and SQIVND (reference sequence). V dropped 2 bases and J dropped 0 bases, with 16 bases sitting between them. This CDR3 is built from 17 residues. CDR3 DNA sequence: TGTGCCAGTAGTATACTGGGTCCCGGCGGCGCTAACTATGGCTACACCTTC. This translates into CASSILGPGGANYGYTF.

This chain joins TRBV3-1 (or the pseudogene TRBV3-2) and TRBJ1-2; the match to TRBD1 covers 7 bases. CDR1 and CDR2 (germline): LGHDT, YNNKEL (reference sequence). J was trimmed by 5 bases and V by 0 bases; bases with no gene match: 21. The CDR3 runs 20 residues. CDR3 coding DNA: TGTGCCAGCAGCCAAGACGAGCGGGTTCCGGGACAGCGGGCCTGGTATGGCTACACCTTC. It encodes CASSQDERVPGQRAWYGYTF.

This chain joins TRBV11-1 and TRBJ1-2; D remains ambiguous. Looked up from germline, CDR1 is SGHAT and CDR2 is FQDESV (reference sequence). The CDR3 consists of 13 residues. With 5 bases removed from V and 7 bases from J, the gap between germline ends came to 14 bases. This chain's CDR3 is CASSPRTRGGYTF. The CDR3 bases are TGTGCCAGCAGCCCACGGACCCGGGGTGGCTACACCTTC.